This T cell receptor (beta chain) is drawn from a study of cytomegalovirus exposure and HLA in healthy donors. A word on this clone: Its specificity is not known.

PCR amplification relied on 60 Vbeta primers (plus 13 Jbeta primers). TCRdb's table, derived via immunoSEQ multiplex PCR, lists solely in-frame clones and lacks some. The repertoire holds around 90,000 clones, with about 79% as singletons. Trimming cost V 5 bases and J 4 bases, with 23 bases left between them. This CDR3 spans 18 amino acids. Germline V lookup: CDR1 LNHDA, CDR2 SQIVND (reference sequence). Findings of the study overall: CMV serostatus was the only immune exposure information that was available. Cytomegalovirus-associated TCR beta chains were listed, numbering approximately 150. V- and J-gene trimming of TCR beta was linked (in a later analysis) to a missense DCLRE1C variant. Many donors carried some public TCRs, although rarity characterized most TCR sequences.

The specimen was PBMCs. J is TRBJ2-2 and V is TRBV19; possible D gene TRBD1, 5 bases. The clonotype originates from a man aged 50 to 60 in good health and CMV-seronegative. The CDR3 DNA reads as TGTGCCAGTAGTCTCCGGGTGGTGGGCAGGGCAGCCACCGGGGAGCTGTTTTTT. This translates into CASSLRVVGRAATGELFF.